This T cell receptor (beta chain) was captured in a study of blood T cell repertoires in COVID-19. Whole-study context: Acute and convalescent COVID-19 specimens originated in the United States, Italy and Spain. Sources were T cells, B-cell-depleted T cells, or PBMCs; the material itself was cDNA or gDNA.

Authors' data handling: Nucleated cell counts were estimated from reference gene primer amplification. TCRdb keeps only in-frame clones here, not all; method: immunoSEQ multiplex PCR. The V and J calls and clone size were taken over from that table, and D and trimming were inferred from the DNA. The data contain tens of thousands of clones, around three quarters of them singletons. Sequenced input: peripheral blood. This receptor was taken from a woman older than 75 with acute or convalescent COVID-19.

CDR3 protein: CASSLEGGGVDTQYF. The CDR3 DNA is TGTGCCAGCAGCTTAGAAGGCGGGGGGGTGGATACGCAGTATTTT. The chain has TRBV7-9 and TRBJ2-3, with 9 bases lining up with TRBD2. The germline V gene encodes CDR1 SEHNR and CDR2 FQNEAQ (reference sequence). The CDR3 is 15 amino acids. The trim removed 1 base at V and 6 bases at J, leaving 5 bases unmatched.